This T cell receptor beta chain came from a study of STAT5B mutations in CD4+ large granular lymphocyte leukemia. Broader study findings: Without HLA matching, higher CD4+ than CD8+ T-LGLL clonality could reflect small sample size.

Control samples were healthy donors' buffy coats. The protocol was immunoSEQ multiplex PCR, while the TCRdb copy is restricted to in-frame clones and leaves out a portion. Among about 38,000 clones listed, over 70% were seen once. On this clone: As yet, its antigen is unknown.

The sample consisted of CD4+ T cells from blood buffy coats. This clonotype was sampled from a human donor in good health.

CDR3 coding DNA: TGTGCCAGCAGCTTGGCCCCCGGGACAGGAAGGTCGAACACTGAAGCTTTCTTT. As protein: CASSLAPGTGRSNTEAFF. The rearrangement links TRBV5-5 to TRBJ1-1; 8 bases align to TRBD1. Germline CDR1 is SGHKS and CDR2 is YYEKEE (reference sequence). After removal of 0 bases from V and 1 base from J, the junction contained 11 bases not matched to a gene. This CDR3 is built from 18 residues. Full variable domain (remainder filled in from reference TRBV5-5 and TRBJ1-1): DAGVTQSPTHLIKTRGQQVTLRCSPISGHKSVSWYQQVLGQGPQFIFQYYEKEERGRGNFPDRFSARQFPNYSSELNVNALLLGDSALYLCASSLAPGTGRSNTEAFFGQGTRLTVV.